This TCR beta chain originates from a study of blood T cells in healthy people across ages. Using a J-beta primer mix together with a sample-barcoded 5' primer, a second PCR was run for roughly 7 to 12 cycles. TCRdb re-called the 5' RACE reads with MiXCR, one entry per CDR3 protein. The table includes hundreds of thousands of distinct CDR3 sequences, approximately 25% detected once. Isolation yielded PBMCs, at least 7 million per sample, in every case. The CDR3 loop spans 14 amino acids. Germline values: CDR1 SQVTM, CDR2 ANQGSEA. Trimming took 7 bases from V and 5 from J, leaving 18 bases between them. These data were also filed under a second study, of T cells of mothers and their children. That source reports: All RNA that had been extracted was used for cDNA synthesis at approximately 1.5 ug per 15 ul.

What was sequenced was blood. The receptor was isolated from a boy aged 10-17 years in good health. The chain links TRBV29-1 to TRBJ2-1; either TRBD1 or TRBD2 may fit D (5 bases each). The CDR3 DNA follows: TGCAGCGACAGCGCCGGGACGGAAAACAATGAGCAGTTCTTC. Protein sequence: CSDSAGTENNEQFF.